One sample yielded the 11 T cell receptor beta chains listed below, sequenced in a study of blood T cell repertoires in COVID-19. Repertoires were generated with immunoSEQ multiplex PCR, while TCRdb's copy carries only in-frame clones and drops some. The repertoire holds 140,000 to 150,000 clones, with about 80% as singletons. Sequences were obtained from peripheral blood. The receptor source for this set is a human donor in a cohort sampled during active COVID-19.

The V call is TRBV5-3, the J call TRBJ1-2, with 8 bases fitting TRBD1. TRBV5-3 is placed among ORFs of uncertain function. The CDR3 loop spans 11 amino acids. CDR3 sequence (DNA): TGTGCTAAGGGACAGGAGGATGGCTACACCTTC. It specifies CAKGQEDGYTF.

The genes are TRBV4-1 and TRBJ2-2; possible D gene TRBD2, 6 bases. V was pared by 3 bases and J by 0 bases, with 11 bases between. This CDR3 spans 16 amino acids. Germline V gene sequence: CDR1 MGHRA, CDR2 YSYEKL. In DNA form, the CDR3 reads TGCGCCAGCAGCCATAGGGTAGCGGCGAACACCGGGGAGCTGTTTTTT. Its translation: CASSHRVAANTGELFF.

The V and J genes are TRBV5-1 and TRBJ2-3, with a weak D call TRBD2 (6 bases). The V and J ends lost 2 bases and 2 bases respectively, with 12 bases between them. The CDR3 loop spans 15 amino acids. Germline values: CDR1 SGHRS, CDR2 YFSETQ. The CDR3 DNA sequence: TGCGCCAGCAGCTTTGACGGGGGAAACACAGATACGCAGTATTTT. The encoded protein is CASSFDGGNTDTQYF. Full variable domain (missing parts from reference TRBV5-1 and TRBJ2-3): KAGVTQTPRYLIKTRGQQVTLSCSPISGHRSVSWYQQTPGQGLQFLFEYFSETQRNKGNFPGRFSGRQFSNSRSEMNVSTLELGDSALYLCASSFDGGNTDTQYFGPGTRLTVL.

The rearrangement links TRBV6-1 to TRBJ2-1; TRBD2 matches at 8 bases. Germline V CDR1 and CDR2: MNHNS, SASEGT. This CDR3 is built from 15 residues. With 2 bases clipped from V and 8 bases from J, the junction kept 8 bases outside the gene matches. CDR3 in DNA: TGTGCCAGCAGTGAAACTTCGGGAGGGCCCCATGAGCAGTTCTTC. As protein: CASSETSGGPHEQFF.

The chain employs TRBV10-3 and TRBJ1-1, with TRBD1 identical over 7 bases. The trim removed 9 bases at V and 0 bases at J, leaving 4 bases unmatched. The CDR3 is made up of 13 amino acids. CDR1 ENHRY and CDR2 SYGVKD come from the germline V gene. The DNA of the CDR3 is TGTGCCATGTCAGGGGGTTTGAACACTGAAGCTTTCTTT. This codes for CAMSGGLNTEAFF.

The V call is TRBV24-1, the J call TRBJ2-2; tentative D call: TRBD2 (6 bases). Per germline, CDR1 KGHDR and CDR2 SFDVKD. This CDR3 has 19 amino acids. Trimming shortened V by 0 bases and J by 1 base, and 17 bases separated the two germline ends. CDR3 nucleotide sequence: TGTGCCACCAGTGATTTGCGGGATGTGGGGGGAGAGAACACCGGGGAGCTGTTTTTT. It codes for CATSDLRDVGGENTGELFF.

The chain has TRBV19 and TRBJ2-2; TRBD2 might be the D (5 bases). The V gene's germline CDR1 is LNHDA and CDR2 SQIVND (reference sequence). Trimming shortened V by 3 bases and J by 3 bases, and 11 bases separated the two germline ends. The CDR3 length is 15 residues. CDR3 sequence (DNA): TGTGCCAGTAGTATTGAGGGCTTTGACACCGGGGAGCTGTTTTTT. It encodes CASSIEGFDTGELFF.

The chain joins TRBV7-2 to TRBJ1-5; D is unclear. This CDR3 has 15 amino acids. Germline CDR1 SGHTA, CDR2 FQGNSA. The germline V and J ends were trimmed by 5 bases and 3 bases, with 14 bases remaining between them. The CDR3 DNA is TGTGCCAGCAGCCCTTGGAGCGGGGACAATCAGCCCCAGCATTTT. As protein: CASSPWSGDNQPQHF.

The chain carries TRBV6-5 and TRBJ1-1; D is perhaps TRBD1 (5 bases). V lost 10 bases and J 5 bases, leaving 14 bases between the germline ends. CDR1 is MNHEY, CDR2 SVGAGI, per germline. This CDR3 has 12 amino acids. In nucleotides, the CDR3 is TGTGCCACCGCCCTCCAGGGAACTGAAGCTTTCTTT. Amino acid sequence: CATALQGTEAFF.

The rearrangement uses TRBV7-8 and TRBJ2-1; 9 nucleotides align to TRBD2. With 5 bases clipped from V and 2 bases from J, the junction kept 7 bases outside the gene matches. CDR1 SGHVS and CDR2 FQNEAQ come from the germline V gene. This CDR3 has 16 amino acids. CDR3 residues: CASSLGVAGAYNEQFF. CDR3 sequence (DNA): TGTGCCAGCAGCCTCGGGGTAGCGGGAGCCTACAATGAGCAGTTCTTC.

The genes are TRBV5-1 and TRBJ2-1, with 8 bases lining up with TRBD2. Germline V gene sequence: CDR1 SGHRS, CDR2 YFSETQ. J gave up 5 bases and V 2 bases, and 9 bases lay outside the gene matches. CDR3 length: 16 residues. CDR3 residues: CASSFLSGTLHNEQFF. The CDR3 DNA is TGCGCCAGCAGCTTCCTTAGCGGGACTCTACACAATGAGCAGTTCTTC.